This entry lists 15 T cell receptor beta chains sequenced from one sample in a study of CD8 T cells in ankylosing spondylitis. MiXCR, applied by TCRdb to the 5' RACE reads, yields one record per CDR3 protein. This sample carries 330,000 or so distinct CDR3 sequences, less than 9.5% of them seen once, and the ten largest clones take 13% to 15%. These receptors lack a known antigen. Study-wide findings and caveats: A motif of under 10 highly homologous TCR beta variants was seen as apparently characteristic of ankylosing spondylitis blood.

Sequenced: blood, either unsorted or a sorted T cell fraction (not recorded which). These receptors were obtained from a male donor with ankylosing spondylitis.

The rearrangement uses TRBV20-1 and TRBJ2-2, with 8 bases aligning to TRBD1. Trimming cost V 3 bases and J 6 bases; bases outside gene matches: 6. The V gene's germline CDR1 is DFQATT and CDR2 SNEGSKA (reference sequence). The CDR3 contains 14 residues. The CDR3 region has the DNA TGCAGTGCTAGGTACCAGGGGGCCGCCGGGGAGCTGTTTTTT. Translating it yields CSARYQGAAGELFF.

This clonotype was observed a few times. CDR3 nucleotides: TGCAGTGCCCTCGGGACAGCCATGATCTACGAGCAGTACTTC. Translated, it gives CSALGTAMIYEQYF. V is TRBV20-1 and J is TRBJ2-7; 7 bases fit TRBD1. The CDR3 loop spans 14 amino acids. The V gene end was trimmed by 6 bases and the J gene end by 3 bases; junction bases not matched to a gene: 11. Per germline, CDR1 DFQATT and CDR2 SNEGSKA (reference sequence).

This clonotype was counted only a few times. CDR3 sequence (DNA): TGCGCCAGCAGTCCAGCAACGTATACAGGGACAGGGGGCACCGGGGAGCTGTTTTTT. Translating gives CASSPATYTGTGGTGELFF. V gene TRBV4-1 combines with J gene TRBJ2-2; 11 bases align to TRBD1. Losses at the gene ends were 6 bases for V and 4 bases for J; bases not matched to a gene: 16. The germline V gene encodes CDR1 MGHRA and CDR2 YSYEKL. The CDR3 has 19 residues.

The chain recombines TRBV12-3 or TRBV12-4 with TRBJ2-7; 7 positions agree with TRBD1. This CDR3 spans 13 amino acids. With V trimmed by 6 bases and J by 4 bases, 6 bases remained unmatched. The CDR3 spells CASSYKQGYEQYF. Here the CDR3 DNA reads TGTGCCAGCAGCTATAAACAGGGGTACGAGCAGTACTTC.

A few counts support this clonotype. The chain has TRBV20-1 and TRBJ1-6, with D possibly being TRBD1 (5 bases). Germline V CDR1 and CDR2: DFQATT, SNEGSKA (reference sequence). Trimming shortened V by 3 bases and J by 0 bases, and 12 bases separated the two germline ends. CDR3 length: 16 residues. In DNA form, the CDR3 reads TGCAGTGCTAGCCCAGCAGGGAGCTCCTATAATTCACCCCTCCACTTT. It codes for CSASPAGSSYNSPLHF.

The chain links TRBV20-1 to TRBJ2-1; maybe TRBD1 (5 bases). V was clipped by 0 bases and J by 0 bases, with 12 bases between them. CDR1 DFQATT and CDR2 SNEGSKA come from the germline V gene (reference sequence). CDR3 length: 16 amino acids. In DNA, the CDR3 is TGCAGTGCTAGAGAAGGACACCCGAGCTCCTACAATGAGCAGTTCTTC. This gives the protein CSAREGHPSSYNEQFF.

V and J are TRBV29-1 and TRBJ2-3; D uncertain. From germline, CDR1 is SQVTM and CDR2 ANQGSEA. CDR3 size: 13 residues. V was trimmed by 4 bases and J by 6 bases, leaving 14 bases between them. The CDR3 here is CSVGNLTPDTQYF. The DNA for the CDR3 is TGCAGCGTTGGCAATTTGACCCCGGATACGCAGTATTTT.

This clonotype has only a few counts. This chain uses TRBV5-1 with TRBJ2-1; D may be TRBD1 (5 bases). Trimming removed 4 bases at V and 15 bases at J, with 20 bases between. The CDR3 totals 13 residues. Germline CDR1 reads SGHRS; CDR2 reads YFSETQ. The CDR3 region is CASSVPRVAAMFF. CDR3 coding DNA: TGCGCCAGCAGCGTACCCAGGGTAGCCGCAATGTTCTTC.

The chain is built from TRBV20-1 and TRBJ2-5; a weak D match, TRBD2 (6 bases). Germline V gives CDR1 DFQATT, CDR2 SNEGSKA (reference sequence). This CDR3 has 15 residues. The CDR3 bases are TGCAGCGGGCGAGGAGGGGCCGGAATGCAAGAGACCCAGTACTTC. Translating gives CSGRGGAGMQETQYF.

This clonotype was observed a handful of times. The CDR3 here is CASSRYIQETQYF. Here the CDR3 DNA reads TGTGCCAGCAGCCGTTACATTCAAGAGACCCAGTACTTC. This sequence joins TRBV7-3 and TRBJ2-5; D remains unclear. V was cut by 5 bases and J by 2 bases, with 9 bases left in between. The germline gives CDR1 SGHTA, CDR2 FQGTGA. CDR3 length: 13 residues.

This chain uses TRBV10-3 with TRBJ1-4; D uncertain. V lost 7 bases to trimming and J lost 7 bases, with 10 bases between them. Germline CDR1 ENHRY, CDR2 SYGVKD. This CDR3 is 12 amino acids long. The CDR3: CAIKDGGEKLFF. The DNA of the CDR3 is TGTGCCATCAAGGACGGCGGTGAAAAACTGTTTTTT.

This clonotype has more than one count but fewer than ten. This chain links TRBV7-3 with TRBJ2-2; no clear D gene. V was shortened by 1 base and J by 0 bases, with 9 bases between the two germline ends. The CDR3 covers 16 residues. Looked up from germline, CDR1 is SGHTA and CDR2 is FQGTGA. The CDR3 region is CASSLSGWSNTGELFF. The CDR3 coding sequence is TGTGCCAGCAGCTTAAGTGGGTGGTCGAACACCGGGGAGCTGTTTTTT.

The sample holds a few counts of this clonotype. The chain carries TRBV30 and TRBJ2-7, with 8 bases identical to TRBD1. The CDR3 consists of 12 residues. Germline V lookup: CDR1 GTSNPN, CDR2 SVGIG (reference sequence). V lost 8 bases and J lost 2; bases outside the gene matches: 5. The DNA for the CDR3 is TGTGCCGGACAGGGTTGGACCTACGAGCAGTACTTC. Encoded protein: CAGQGWTYEQYF.

The chain recombines TRBV20-1 with TRBJ2-3; 8 bases agree with TRBD2. Germline V gives CDR1 DFQATT, CDR2 SNEGSKA (reference sequence). Trimming took 5 bases from V and 5 from J; bases not matched to a gene: 3. There are 12 residues in the CDR3. The CDR3 protein is CSAYRGGDTQYF. The CDR3, as DNA: TGCAGTGCTTACCGGGGGGGAGATACGCAGTATTTT.

Many counts were recorded for this clonotype. This rearrangement joins TRBV5-1 to TRBJ2-1, with 8 nucleotides matching TRBD1. After removal of 0 bases from V and 0 bases from J, the junction contained 5 bases not matched to a gene. Germline V CDR1 and CDR2: SGHRS, YFSETQ. The CDR3 consists of 17 residues. The chain's CDR3 is CASSLATGTGSYNEQFF. CDR3 bases: TGCGCCAGCAGCTTGGCCACCGGGACAGGCTCCTACAATGAGCAGTTCTTC.